This note documents a single T cell receptor beta chain sequence. The sample is drawn from a study of OX40 agonist ivuxolimab in advanced cancers. Study details: Patients were infused with ivuxolimab every 2 weeks at 0.01 to 10 mg/kg. Patients assigned to dose escalation were diagnosed with hepatocellular carcinoma, melanoma, renal cell or head and neck cancer.

Germline CDR1 is MNHNY and CDR2 is SVGAGI (reference sequence). The CDR3 is 14 amino acids. V lost 5 bases and J 7 bases, leaving 15 bases between the germline ends. This table comes from immunoSEQ multiplex PCR, and its TCRdb copy is limited to in-frame clones, with some not included. In the table there are some 98,000 clones, over 75% of which are singletons. The chain recombines TRBV6-6 with TRBJ1-5, with D perhaps TRBD1 (6 bases). The material was CD4+ or CD8+ T cells sorted from blood, obtained in a trial of the OX40 agonist ivuxolimab. This sequence originates from an adult with an advanced solid tumor such as melanoma, head and neck, liver or kidney cancer. CDR3 in amino acids: CASSIQGPRQPQHF. In DNA, the CDR3 is TGTGCCAGCAGTATACAGGGCCCCCGCCAGCCCCAGCATTTT.